This TCR beta chain was sequenced during a study of blood T cell repertoires in COVID-19. Study overall: From the United States, Italy and Spain came samples of acute and convalescent COVID-19. T cells, B-cell-depleted T cells, or PBMCs supplied cDNA or gDNA.

CDR1 is KGHSH and CDR2 is LQKENI in the germline V gene. The CDR3 spans 15 residues. With V trimmed by 3 bases and J by 3 bases, 1 base remained unmatched. Original processing notes: Amplification of reference gene primers was used by the study to estimate nucleated cell counts. Produced via immunoSEQ multiplex PCR; TCRdb's table is partial and in-frame only. Clonal size and the V and J genes are those of that table, whereas D and trimming came from the DNA. The sample has 270,000 or so clones, under 90% seen once; the top ten hold approximately 9%. The sequencing input was peripheral blood. The rearrangement joins TRBV18 to TRBJ2-3; the match to TRBD1 covers 12 bases. The receptor was derived from a woman between 45 and 60 years old who had recovered from COVID-19. Written as DNA, the CDR3 is TGTGCCAGCTCACCGGGACAGGGGGCGACAGATACGCAGTATTTT. It codes for CASSPGQGATDTQYF. The variable domain in full, completed from reference TRBV18 and TRBJ2-3, reads NAGVMQNPRHLVRRRGQEARLRCSPMKGHSHVYWYRQLPEEGLKFMVYLQKENIIDESGMPKERFSAEFPKEGPSILRIQQVVRGDSAAYFCASSPGQGATDTQYFGPGTRLTVL.